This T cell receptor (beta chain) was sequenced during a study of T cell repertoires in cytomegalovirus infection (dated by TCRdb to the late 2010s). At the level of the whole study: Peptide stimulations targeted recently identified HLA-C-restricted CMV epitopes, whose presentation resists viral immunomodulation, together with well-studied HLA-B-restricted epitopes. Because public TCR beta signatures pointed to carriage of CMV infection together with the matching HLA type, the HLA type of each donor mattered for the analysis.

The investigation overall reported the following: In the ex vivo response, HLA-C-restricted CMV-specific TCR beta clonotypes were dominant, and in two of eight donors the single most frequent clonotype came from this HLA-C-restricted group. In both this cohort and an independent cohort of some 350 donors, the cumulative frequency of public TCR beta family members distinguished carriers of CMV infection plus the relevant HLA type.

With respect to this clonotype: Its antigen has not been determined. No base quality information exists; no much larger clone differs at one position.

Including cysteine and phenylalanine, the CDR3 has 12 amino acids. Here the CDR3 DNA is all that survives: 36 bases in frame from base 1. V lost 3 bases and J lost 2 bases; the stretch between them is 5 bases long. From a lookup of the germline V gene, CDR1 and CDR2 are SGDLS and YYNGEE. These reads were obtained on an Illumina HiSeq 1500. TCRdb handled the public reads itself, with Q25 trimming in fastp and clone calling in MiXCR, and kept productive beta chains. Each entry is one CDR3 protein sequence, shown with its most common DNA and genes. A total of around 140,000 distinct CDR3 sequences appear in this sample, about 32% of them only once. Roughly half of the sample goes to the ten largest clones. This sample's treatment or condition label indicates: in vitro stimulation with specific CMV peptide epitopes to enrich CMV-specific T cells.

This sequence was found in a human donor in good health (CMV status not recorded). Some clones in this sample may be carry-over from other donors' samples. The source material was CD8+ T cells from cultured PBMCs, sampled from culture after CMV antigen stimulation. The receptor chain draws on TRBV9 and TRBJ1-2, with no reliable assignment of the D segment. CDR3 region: CASSEANYGYTF. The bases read TGTGCCAGCAGCGAGGCGAACTATGGCTACACCTTC.